The 19 T cell receptor beta chains reported below all come from one sample, sequenced in a study of T cell responses to AZD1222 COVID-19 vaccine. The method was immunoSEQ multiplex PCR; TCRdb's version includes in-frame clones alone and lacks a portion of them. This table holds over 85,000 clones, roughly nine tenths found once. The sample here was peripheral blood, taken on day 0 of AZD1222 vaccination. These receptor sequences come from an adult in good health.

The chain uses TRBV19 and TRBJ2-7; the D is unclear. The V end was cut by 7 bases, the J end by 0 bases, with 13 bases between. Per the germline V gene, CDR1 is LNHDA and CDR2 is SQIVND (reference sequence). CDR3 size: 14 residues. CDR3 bases: TGTGCCAGTAAAGTGACCCCAAGCTCCTACGAGCAGTACTTC. Translated, it gives CASKVTPSSYEQYF.

V is TRBV19 and J is TRBJ2-7; the match to TRBD2 covers 7 bases. With 4 bases clipped from V and 1 base from J, the junction kept 13 bases outside the gene matches. Per the germline V gene, CDR1 is LNHDA and CDR2 is SQIVND (reference sequence). The CDR3 length is 17 residues. CDR3 nucleotides: TGTGCCAGTAGTACCCCTCCCGGGAGGATGAGTTCCTACGAGCAGTACTTC. It is translated as CASSTPPGRMSSYEQYF.

This clone was seen only a few times. This chain joins TRBV10-1 and TRBJ1-6; D gene uncertain. V was cut by 0 bases and J by 7 bases, with 10 bases left in between. The germline gives CDR1 WNHNN, CDR2 SYGVQD (reference sequence). There are 15 residues in the CDR3. In DNA form, the CDR3 reads TGCGCCAGCAGTGAGTCGAGGAGCGGGAATTCACCCCTCCACTTT. Its translation: CASSESRSGNSPLHF.

This chain links TRBV28 with TRBJ2-4; D uncertain. The germline CDR1 and CDR2 sequences are MDHEN and SYDVKM. The CDR3 has 15 residues. V was clipped by 4 bases and J by 0 bases, with 10 bases between them. CDR3 protein: CASSSPRIAKNIQYF. The CDR3 DNA follows: TGTGCCAGCAGTTCTCCGCGAATAGCCAAAAACATTCAGTACTTC. The entire variable domain, with the rest obtained from reference TRBV28 and TRBJ2-4, is as follows: DVKVTQSSRYLVKRTGEKVFLECVQDMDHENMFWYRQDPGLGLRLIYFSYDVKMKEKGDIPEGYSVSREKKERFSLILESASTNQTSMYLCASSSPRIAKNIQYFGAGTRLSVL.

This rearrangement joins TRBV7-6 to TRBJ1-5; D call uncertain. The germline gives CDR1 SGHVS, CDR2 FNYEAQ. The CDR3 runs 16 residues. The V end lost 3 bases, the J end lost 4 bases, and 16 bases lay between the germline ends. CDR3 loop: CASSLGPDGLNQPQHF. The CDR3 nucleotides read TGTGCCAGCAGCTTGGGCCCGGACGGACTGAATCAGCCCCAGCATTTT.

The rearrangement uses TRBV27 and TRBJ2-7, with a weak D call TRBD1 (8 bases). V lost 5 bases and J 3 bases, leaving 17 bases between the germline ends. This CDR3 comprises 15 residues. CDR1 and CDR2 from the germline V gene are MNHEY and SMNVEV (reference sequence). The CDR3 DNA reads TGTGCCAGCAGTACCTACAGGGGGGGAGACTACGAGCAGTACTTC. Protein sequence: CASSTYRGGDYEQYF.

About this clone itself: The sample carries other DNA sequences with the same CDR3. The chain joins TRBV7-9 to TRBJ2-7; maybe TRBD1 (5 bases). This CDR3 spans 12 amino acids. Germline V gives CDR1 SEHNR, CDR2 FQNEAQ (reference sequence). V lost 6 bases and J 4 bases, leaving 10 bases between the germline ends. CDR3 nucleotides: TGTGCCAGCAGTTCCCAGGGTTACGAGCAGTACTTC. Translation gives CASSSQGYEQYF.

This clone was counted once. The gene calls are TRBV29-1 and TRBJ2-7; either TRBD1 or TRBD2 may fit D (5 bases each). V lost 7 bases to trimming and J lost 7 bases, with 14 bases between them. The CDR3 length is 11 residues. CDR1 is SQVTM and CDR2 is ANQGSEA in the germline V gene. The CDR3 nucleotides read TGCAGCGCTGAGAGGGACCTGGAGCAGTACTTC. The encoded protein is CSAERDLEQYF.

The chain links TRBV5-4 to TRBJ1-2; possible D gene TRBD1, 5 bases. V lost 5 bases to trimming and J lost 5 bases, with 13 bases between them. The CDR3 runs to 13 residues. The germline V gene encodes CDR1 SGHNT and CDR2 YYREEE (reference sequence). CDR3 sequence (DNA): TGTGCCAGCAGTTACGACAGAGAGTATGGCTACACCTTC. It translates to CASSYDREYGYTF.

The chain joins TRBV19 to TRBJ2-1; 12 nucleotides match TRBD2. Germline V lookup: CDR1 LNHDA, CDR2 SQIVND (reference sequence). The CDR3 is 15 residues long. The V segment lost 5 bases and the J segment 9 bases; nucleotides outside the gene matches: 8. The CDR3, as DNA: TGTGCCAGTAGTCTTACTAGCGGGGGGTGGAGTGAGCAGTTCTTC. Amino acid sequence: CASSLTSGGWSEQFF.

The chain uses TRBV5-1 and TRBJ2-1; maybe TRBD2 (6 bases). Deletions cut 0 bases from V and 6 bases from J, with 16 bases between. CDR1 and CDR2 from the germline V gene are SGHRS and YFSETQ. The CDR3 contains 16 residues. This CDR3 is CASSLASSEIPNEQFF. The CDR3 nucleotides are TGCGCCAGCAGCTTGGCCTCTAGCGAGATTCCCAATGAGCAGTTCTTC. Together with reference TRBV5-1 and TRBJ2-1, the CDR3 gives the full variable domain: KAGVTQTPRYLIKTRGQQVTLSCSPISGHRSVSWYQQTPGQGLQFLFEYFSETQRNKGNFPGRFSGRQFSNSRSEMNVSTLELGDSALYLCASSLASSEIPNEQFFGPGTRLTVL.

This chain joins TRBV3-1 (or the pseudogene TRBV3-2) and TRBJ1-3; D is ambiguous. Trimming took off 2 bases at V and 2 bases at J, with 7 bases between the two ends. CDR1 and CDR2 from the germline V gene are LGHDT and YNNKEL (reference sequence). This CDR3 region has 14 residues. CDR3 in DNA: TGTGCCAGCAGCCAACAGGCAACTGGAAACACCATATATTTT. Encoded protein: CASSQQATGNTIYF.

As regards this clone: No DNA is shown, since the ends of the CDR3 on it are uncertain; the CDR3 is the one TCRdb lists. The rearrangement links TRBV28 to TRBJ1-5; TRBD1, the D gene given by the table, was not confirmed from the DNA. The germline V gene encodes CDR1 MDHEN and CDR2 SYDVKM. The CDR3 adds up to 15 amino acids, both ends counted. The CDR3 loop reads CASSFLAGDNQPQHF.

Concerning this clone itself: An end of the junction differs from the germline gene, which may be a read error. This sequence joins TRBV30 and TRBJ1-3; 9 bases fit TRBD1. Germline V CDR1 and CDR2: GTSNPN, SVGIG (reference sequence). There are 18 residues in the CDR3. CDR3 bases: TGTGCCGGGAGACGAAGGACGGGACAGGGTTCTTTTTCGAACACCATATATTTT. This translates into CAGRRRTGQGSFSNTIYF. Combining the CDR3 with reference TRBV30 and TRBJ1-3 gives the whole variable domain SQTIHQWPATLVQPVGSPLSLECTVEGTSNPNLYWYRQAAGRGLQLLFYSVGIGQISSEVPQNLSASRPQDRQFILSSKKLLLSDSGFYLCAGRRRTGQGSFSNTIYFGEGSWLTVV.

The chain couples TRBV6-5 to TRBJ2-7; 7 nucleotides agree with TRBD1. This CDR3 spans 12 amino acids. Germline lookup yields CDR1 MNHEY and CDR2 SVGAGI. Trimming at V came to 6 bases and at J to 4 bases, leaving 3 bases not matched to a gene. CDR3 in amino acids: CASRDRLYEQYF. DNA for the CDR3: TGTGCCAGCAGGGACAGGCTTTACGAGCAGTACTTC.

V gene TRBV9 combines with J gene TRBJ2-3; the match to TRBD2 covers 7 bases. The trim removed 0 bases at V and 0 bases at J, leaving 4 bases unmatched. The germline V gene encodes CDR1 SGDLS and CDR2 YYNGEE. The CDR3 runs 16 residues. CDR3 region: CASSVAGGLSTDTQYF. CDR3 coding DNA: TGTGCCAGCAGCGTAGCGGGGGGACTAAGCACAGATACGCAGTATTTT.

This chain joins TRBV19 and TRBJ1-2; 7 nucleotides agree with TRBD1. Per the germline V gene, CDR1 is LNHDA and CDR2 is SQIVND (reference sequence). The CDR3 length is 13 residues. The junction had 4 bases not matched to a gene; V was cut back by 6 bases and J by 3 bases. CDR3 amino acids: CASSADRDYGYTF. The CDR3, as DNA: TGTGCCAGTAGCGCTGACAGGGACTATGGCTACACCTTC.

The chain joins TRBV28 to TRBJ1-4; D not certain. V lost 4 bases and J 8 bases, leaving 14 bases between the germline ends. This CDR3 has 14 amino acids. CDR1 and CDR2 from the germline V gene are MDHEN and SYDVKM. CDR3 nucleotides: TGTGCCAGCAGTTCCCTCAGCCCCGCGGAAAAACTGTTTTTT. Residues: CASSSLSPAEKLFF. Using reference TRBV28 and TRBJ1-4 for the parts outside the CDR3, the full variable domain is DVKVTQSSRYLVKRTGEKVFLECVQDMDHENMFWYRQDPGLGLRLIYFSYDVKMKEKGDIPEGYSVSREKKERFSLILESASTNQTSMYLCASSSLSPAEKLFFGSGTQLSVL.

This sequence joins TRBV13 and TRBJ1-1, with D possibly TRBD1 on 5 matching bases. Germline CDR1 is PRHDT and CDR2 is FYEKMQ (reference sequence). The CDR3 covers 16 residues. V shed 4 bases and J shed 2 bases, with 17 bases lying between them. In DNA, the CDR3 is TGTGCCAGCAGCTGGCGGTTCCGGGACGCCAACACTGAAGCTTTCTTT. Translating gives CASSWRFRDANTEAFF.